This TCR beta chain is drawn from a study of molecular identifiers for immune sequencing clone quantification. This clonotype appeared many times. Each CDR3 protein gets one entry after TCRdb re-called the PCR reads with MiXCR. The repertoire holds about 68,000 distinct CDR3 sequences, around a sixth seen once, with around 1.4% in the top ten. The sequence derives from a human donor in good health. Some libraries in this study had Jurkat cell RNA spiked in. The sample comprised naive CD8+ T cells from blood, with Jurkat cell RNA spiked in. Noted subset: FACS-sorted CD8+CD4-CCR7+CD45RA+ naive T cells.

The chain's CDR3 is CASSLVLPRGTGMVNTEAFF. CDR3 nucleotide sequence: TGTGCCAGCAGCTTGGTACTGCCCAGGGGGACAGGGATGGTGAACACTGAAGCTTTCTTT. This rearrangement joins TRBV5-6 to TRBJ1-1, with 9 bases that match TRBD1. CDR1 is SGHDT, CDR2 YYEEEE, per germline. Trimming removed 0 bases from V and 0 bases from J; junction bases left unmatched: 15. There are 20 residues in the CDR3.